A single sample gave rise to the 9 T cell receptor beta chains below, sequenced in a study of T cell responses to AZD1222 COVID-19 vaccine. The protocol was immunoSEQ multiplex PCR, while the TCRdb copy is restricted to in-frame clones and leaves out a portion. The table has more than 110,000 clones, 75% to 90% seen once; the top ten hold around 4.7%. Sequenced here: peripheral blood, sampled on day 0 of AZD1222 vaccination. Source of these receptors: an adult in good health.

The rearrangement joins TRBV3-1 (or the pseudogene TRBV3-2) to TRBJ1-2; D call uncertain. From germline, CDR1 is LGHDT and CDR2 YNNKEL (reference sequence). Between the trimmed V and J ends, which lost 0 bases and 7 bases, there was a span of 15 bases. CDR3 length: 15 amino acids. CDR3 DNA: TGTGCCAGCAGCCAAGATCTGGGTTTTGGTGTTGGCTACACCTTC. This translates into CASSQDLGFGVGYTF.

This chain uses TRBV6-5 with TRBJ1-3; D gene ambiguous. The germline V gene has CDR1 MNHEY and CDR2 SVGAGI. V dropped 0 bases and J dropped 4 bases, with 13 bases sitting between them. The CDR3 consists of 16 residues. The CDR3 DNA sequence: TGTGCCAGCAGTTACTCGCTTGCCCGGGTCGGAAACACCATATATTTT. Translated: CASSYSLARVGNTIYF.

A single count supports this clone. The chain couples TRBV28 to TRBJ1-5; maybe TRBD1 (5 bases). The germline CDR1 and CDR2 sequences are MDHEN and SYDVKM. V lost 6 bases and J lost 6, with 21 bases in between. The CDR3 runs 16 residues. The CDR3 DNA follows: TGTGCCAGCAGACCACTGGCGGTGCAGGGAACTCAGCCCCAGCATTTT. Its protein product is CASRPLAVQGTQPQHF.

The chain carries TRBV5-1 and TRBJ1-3, with 7 bases lining up with TRBD1. The CDR3 covers 14 residues. V dropped 4 bases and J dropped 8; count of bases not matched to a gene: 9. From germline, CDR1 is SGHRS and CDR2 YFSETQ. CDR3 protein: CASSQTTGTDTIYF. The CDR3 DNA follows: TGCGCCAGCAGCCAGACGACCGGGACAGACACCATATATTTT.

V is TRBV28 and J is TRBJ1-1; 7 nucleotides line up with TRBD1. With V trimmed by 2 bases and J by 5 bases, 8 bases remained unmatched. The germline CDR1 and CDR2 sequences are MDHEN and SYDVKM. CDR3 length equals 15 residues. The CDR3 nucleotides are TGTGCCAGCAGTTTACCGACAGGGAGGGGAACTGAAGCTTTCTTT. Translated, it gives CASSLPTGRGTEAFF.

The chain joins TRBV5-8 to TRBJ2-7, with 11 bases matching TRBD1. Losses at the gene ends were 0 bases for V and 5 bases for J; bases not matched to a gene: 10. The length of the CDR3 is 17 residues. The germline CDR1 and CDR2 sequences are SGHTS and YDEGEE. The CDR3 reads CASSLVLQGQGAHEQYF. The DNA of the CDR3 is TGTGCCAGCAGCTTGGTGTTACAAGGACAGGGGGCACACGAGCAGTACTTC.

The chain couples TRBV18 to TRBJ1-6; tentatively, D is TRBD1 (6 bases). The CDR3 length is 14 residues. The V gene's germline CDR1 is KGHSH and CDR2 LQKENI. With 6 bases removed from V and 8 bases from J, the gap between germline ends came to 14 bases. CDR3 DNA: TGTGCCAGCTCCGAGACAGGAGGCCATTCACCCCTCCACTTT. Translation: CASSETGGHSPLHF. The full variable domain, rest sourced from reference TRBV18 and TRBJ1-6, is NAGVMQNPRHLVRRRGQEARLRCSPMKGHSHVYWYRQLPEEGLKFMVYLQKENIIDESGMPKERFSAEFPKEGPSILRIQQVVRGDSAAYFCASSETGGHSPLHFGNGTRLTVT.

V gene TRBV7-9 combines with J gene TRBJ1-1; perhaps TRBD1 as D (5 bases). Germline V gene data show CDR1 as SEHNR and CDR2 as FQNEAQ (reference sequence). The CDR3 covers 13 residues. The ends were cut back, 4 bases at V and 6 bases at J, with 12 bases in the middle. The CDR3 nucleotides read TGTGCCAGCAGCTCCGCCTGGGGGGCTGAAGCTTTCTTT. It encodes CASSSAWGAEAFF.

This sequence joins TRBV18 and TRBJ2-7, with TRBD1 as a possible D gene (7 bases). The CDR3 is 15 residues long. Per the germline V gene, CDR1 is KGHSH and CDR2 is LQKENI. V lost 5 bases, J lost 5 bases, and 19 bases lay in between. The CDR3 reads CASSKGGTAGDEQYF. The CDR3 nucleotides read TGTGCCAGCTCAAAAGGCGGGACAGCCGGGGACGAGCAGTACTTC.